Shown below are 8 T cell receptor beta chains from a single sample sequenced in a study of response to subunit inactivated influenza vaccine. TCRdb ran MiXCR on the RT-PCR reads and lists one entry per CDR3 protein. The sample holds more than 450,000 distinct CDR3 sequences, about 11% seen once. The sequenced sample was PBMCs from blood, obtained on the day of vaccination. The receptors derive from a man aged 45-65 years who received an inactivated influenza vaccine.

This clonotype was counted ten times or more. The V call is TRBV28, the J call TRBJ1-3; D is undetermined. The CDR3 is 17 amino acids. Trimming removed 2 bases at V and 0 bases at J, with 14 bases between. Germline-derived CDR1 and CDR2 are MDHEN and SYDVKM. The CDR3 region has the DNA TGTGCCAGCAGTTTACTTCTAAGCGGTAGCTCTGGAAACACCATATATTTT. It yields the protein CASSLLLSGSSGNTIYF.

V and J are TRBV7-8 and TRBJ2-1, with 13 bases fitting TRBD2. Germline V gives CDR1 SGHVS, CDR2 FQNEAQ. The CDR3 has 16 amino acids. V lost 7 bases and J lost 4; bases outside the gene matches: 7. Written as DNA, the CDR3 is TGTGCCAGCAACTTTAGGGGACTAGCGGGGTACAATGAGCAGTTCTTC. Its protein is CASNFRGLAGYNEQFF.

This clonotype was seen a few times. CDR3 region: CASSYFGTLQEQQFF. CDR3 sequence (DNA): TGTGCCAGCAGTTACTTCGGGACGCTTCAGGAGCAGCAGTTCTTC. This rearrangement joins TRBV6-5 to TRBJ2-1; D possibly matches TRBD1 or TRBD2 (5 bases each). Per germline, CDR1 MNHEY and CDR2 SVGAGI. V was pared by 1 base and J by 11 bases, with 18 bases between. The CDR3 totals 15 residues.

CDR3 loop: CASRSGGQQYNEQFF. Written as DNA, the CDR3 is TGTGCCAGCAGGTCGGGGGGGCAGCAGTACAATGAGCAGTTCTTC. V usage is TRBV27 and J usage is TRBJ2-1; TRBD2 agrees at 8 bases. CDR3 length: 15 amino acids. The germline V gene encodes CDR1 MNHEY and CDR2 SMNVEV (reference sequence). The junction had 8 bases not matched to a gene; V was cut back by 6 bases and J by 4 bases.

The J gene is TRBJ2-1, the V gene TRBV12-3 or TRBV12-4, with TRBD2 matching 11 bases. The CDR3 totals 14 residues. Trimming removed 6 bases from V and 9 bases from J; junction bases left unmatched: 7. The CDR3 DNA reads as TGTGCCAGCAGGTCTAGCGGGGGGCGGGGTGAGCAGTTCTTC. Translation gives CASRSSGGRGEQFF.

This clonotype appeared once. This sequence joins TRBV28 and TRBJ2-7; tentatively, D is TRBD1 (6 bases). There are 14 residues in the CDR3. V dropped 6 bases and J dropped 2 bases, with 14 bases sitting between them. Germline V gives CDR1 MDHEN, CDR2 SYDVKM. This CDR3 reads CASRSRTETYEQYF. DNA of the CDR3: TGTGCCAGCAGGTCCAGGACAGAGACCTACGAGCAGTACTTC. Based on the CDR3 plus reference TRBV28 and TRBJ2-7, the full variable domain is DVKVTQSSRYLVKRTGEKVFLECVQDMDHENMFWYRQDPGLGLRLIYFSYDVKMKEKGDIPEGYSVSREKKERFSLILESASTNQTSMYLCASRSRTETYEQYFGPGTRLTVT.

This clonotype was counted ten times or more. The chain is built from TRBV12-3 or TRBV12-4 and TRBJ2-1, with 8 bases fitting TRBD2. CDR3 size: 14 residues. V lost 3 bases and J lost 7; bases outside the gene matches: 5. This CDR3 is CASSFRGGRNEQFF. The CDR3 region has the DNA TGTGCCAGCAGTTTCCGGGGGGGAAGAAATGAGCAGTTCTTC.

This clonotype has more than one count but fewer than ten. The chain links TRBV28 to TRBJ2-7; D remains ambiguous. This CDR3 region has 11 residues. V dropped 11 bases and J dropped 6 bases, with 14 bases sitting between them. Germline V gene sequence: CDR1 MDHEN, CDR2 SYDVKM. The CDR3 is CASYRVGEQYF. CDR3 sequence (DNA): TGTGCCTCCTATAGGGTGGGCGAGCAGTACTTC.